This T cell receptor (beta chain) originates from a study of metastatic and nonmetastatic thyroid tumors (dated by TCRdb to 2020 to 2021). Background for the entire study: Repertoires from peripheral blood and from tumor or nodule tissue samples of malignant and benign thyroid patients were compared.

Study-level results and caveats: TCR beta diversity was reported as significantly higher in malignant tumors than in benign nodules, in both blood and tumor samples.

This clone was detected only a few times. Its target antigen remains unknown. The input lacks base qualities; no much larger clone sits a single base away. According to the germline V gene, CDR1 reads MNHNS and CDR2 reads SASEGT. V is cut back by 6 bases and J by 7 bases, with 10 bases in the junction unmatched. The CDR3 covers 16 residues, taking in both the cysteine and the phenylalanine. Only the CDR3 part of the read is kept: 48 bases, read in frame from the first base. The library was prepared using PCR. Sequencing was carried out with an Illumina HiSeq 4000. High-throughput sequencing was used to profile the TCR beta-chain CDR3 region of each patient. On the study's bioinformatics: Drawing on CDR3 differences between clinicopathological groups, the researchers built a classifier meant to tell apart patients with distant-metastatic papillary thyroid cancer. The Shannon index was used to assess repertoire diversity, and the Morisita-Horn index was used to assess tumor-blood repertoire similarity. TCRdb trimmed the raw reads at Q25, called clones with MiXCR and kept productive beta chains. TCRdb assigned the V and J calls; the authors' analysis was not used. In all, the sample holds 50,000 or so clones, and around 21% of those were seen once. 3.8% of the sample is in the top ten clones.

None of the patients had been given any treatment before thyroid surgery. Using T-cell receptor beta sequencing, the study looked back at clinical samples from patients collected from about 2011 to 2018. The sequence joins TRBV6-1 to TRBJ2-4, with 12 bases in between that match TRBD1. The receptor was isolated from a male donor with papillary thyroid cancer or a benign thyroid nodule (not recorded which). Some clones in this sample may be carry-over from other donors' samples. What was sequenced was blood. Read as DNA, the sequence is TGTGCCAGCAGCCCCGGGACAGGGGGCGCCTGGAACATTCAGTACTTC. Its protein is CASSPGTGGAWNIQYF.